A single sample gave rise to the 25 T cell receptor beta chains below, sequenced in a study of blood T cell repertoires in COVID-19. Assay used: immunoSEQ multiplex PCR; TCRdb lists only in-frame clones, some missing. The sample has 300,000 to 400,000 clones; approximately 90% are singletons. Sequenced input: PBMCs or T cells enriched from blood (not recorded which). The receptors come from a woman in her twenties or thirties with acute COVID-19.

CDR3 sequence (DNA): TGTGCCTGGAGTGTTCGGAGCTCCTATAATTCACCCCTCCACTTT. Its translation is CAWSVRSSYNSPLHF. This chain uses TRBV30 with TRBJ1-6; D is uncertain. Looked up from germline, CDR1 is GTSNPN and CDR2 is SVGIG (reference sequence). The ends were cut back, 0 bases at V and 0 bases at J, with 6 bases in the middle. This CDR3 contains 15 residues.

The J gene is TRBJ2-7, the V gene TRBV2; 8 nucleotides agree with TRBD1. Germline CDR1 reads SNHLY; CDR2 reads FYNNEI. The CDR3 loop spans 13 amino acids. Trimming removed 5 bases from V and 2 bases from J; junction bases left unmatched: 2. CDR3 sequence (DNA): TGTGCCAGCAGTCGGACAGGGACCTACGAGCAGTACTTC. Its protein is CASSRTGTYEQYF.

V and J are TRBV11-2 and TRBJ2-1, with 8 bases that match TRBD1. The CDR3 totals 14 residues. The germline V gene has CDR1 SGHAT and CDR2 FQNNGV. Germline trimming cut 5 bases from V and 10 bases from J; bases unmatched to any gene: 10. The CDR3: CASSRAGGPSEQFF. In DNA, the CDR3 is TGTGCCAGCAGCAGAGCAGGGGGCCCCTCCGAGCAGTTCTTC.

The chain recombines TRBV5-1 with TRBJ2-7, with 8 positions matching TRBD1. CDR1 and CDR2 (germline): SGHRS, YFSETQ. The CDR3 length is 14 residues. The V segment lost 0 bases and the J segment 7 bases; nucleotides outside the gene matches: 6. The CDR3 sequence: CASSLGTGSGEQYF. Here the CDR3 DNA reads TGCGCCAGCAGCTTGGGGACAGGGTCGGGGGAGCAGTACTTC. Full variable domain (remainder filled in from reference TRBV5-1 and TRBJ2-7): KAGVTQTPRYLIKTRGQQVTLSCSPISGHRSVSWYQQTPGQGLQFLFEYFSETQRNKGNFPGRFSGRQFSNSRSEMNVSTLELGDSALYLCASSLGTGSGEQYFGPGTRLTVT.

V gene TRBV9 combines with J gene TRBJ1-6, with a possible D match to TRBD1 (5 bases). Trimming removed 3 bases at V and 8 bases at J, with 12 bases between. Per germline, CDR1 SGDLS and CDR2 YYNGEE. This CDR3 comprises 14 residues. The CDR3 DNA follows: TGTGCCAGCAGCGGGAGCCAGGGTTATTCACCCCTCCACTTT. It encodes CASSGSQGYSPLHF.

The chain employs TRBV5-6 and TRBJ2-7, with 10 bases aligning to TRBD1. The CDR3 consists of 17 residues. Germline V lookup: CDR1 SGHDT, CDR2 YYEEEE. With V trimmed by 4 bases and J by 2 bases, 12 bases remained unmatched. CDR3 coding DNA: TGTGCCAGCAGCACGGTTGACAGGGGGCTGGGAGCCTACGAGCAGTACTTC. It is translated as CASSTVDRGLGAYEQYF.

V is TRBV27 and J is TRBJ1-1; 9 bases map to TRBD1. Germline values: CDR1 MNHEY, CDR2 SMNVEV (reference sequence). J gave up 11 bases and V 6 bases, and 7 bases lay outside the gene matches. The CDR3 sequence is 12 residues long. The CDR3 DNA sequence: TGTGCCAGCAGCCCCACAGGGGGCGAGGCTTTCTTT. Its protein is CASSPTGGEAFF.

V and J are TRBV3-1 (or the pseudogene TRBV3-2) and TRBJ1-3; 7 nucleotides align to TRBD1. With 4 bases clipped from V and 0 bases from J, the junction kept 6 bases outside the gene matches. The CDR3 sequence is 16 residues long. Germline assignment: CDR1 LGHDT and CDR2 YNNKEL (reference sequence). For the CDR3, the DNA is TGTGCCAGCAGCCTACCTGGACAGGACTCTGGAAACACCATATATTTT. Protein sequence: CASSLPGQDSGNTIYF.

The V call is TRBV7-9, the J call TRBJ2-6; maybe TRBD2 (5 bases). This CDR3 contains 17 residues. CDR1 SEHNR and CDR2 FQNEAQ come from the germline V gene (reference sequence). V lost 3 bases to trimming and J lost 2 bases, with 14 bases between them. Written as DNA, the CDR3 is TGTGCCAGCAGCTTTATGTCCGTGAGGGCTGGGGCCAACGTCCTGACTTTC. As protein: CASSFMSVRAGANVLTF.

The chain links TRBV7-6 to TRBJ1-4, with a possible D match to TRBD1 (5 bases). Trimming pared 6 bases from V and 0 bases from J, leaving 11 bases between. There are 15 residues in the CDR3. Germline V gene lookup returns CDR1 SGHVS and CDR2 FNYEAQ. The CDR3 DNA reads TGTGCCAGCAGTACTACAGGTCCAACTAATGAAAAACTGTTTTTT. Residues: CASSTTGPTNEKLFF.

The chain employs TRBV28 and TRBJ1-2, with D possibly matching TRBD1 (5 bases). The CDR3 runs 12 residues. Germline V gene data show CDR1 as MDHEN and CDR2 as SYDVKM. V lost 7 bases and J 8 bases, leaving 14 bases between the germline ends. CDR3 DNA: TGTGCCAGCACCGGGTCCTGGGGCGGCTACACCTTC. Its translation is CASTGSWGGYTF.

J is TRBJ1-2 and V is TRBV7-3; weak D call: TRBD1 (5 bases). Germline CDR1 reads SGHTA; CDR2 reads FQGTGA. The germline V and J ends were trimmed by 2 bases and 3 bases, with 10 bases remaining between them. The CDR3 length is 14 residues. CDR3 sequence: CASSLSRADYGYTF. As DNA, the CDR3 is TGTGCCAGCAGCTTATCCAGGGCCGACTATGGCTACACCTTC.

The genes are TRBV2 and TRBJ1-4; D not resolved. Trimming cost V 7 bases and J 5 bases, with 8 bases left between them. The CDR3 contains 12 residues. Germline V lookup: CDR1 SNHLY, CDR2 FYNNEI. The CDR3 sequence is CASTRGNEKLFF. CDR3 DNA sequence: TGTGCCAGCACCCGAGGGAATGAAAAACTGTTTTTT.

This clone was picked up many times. The CDR3 region has the DNA TGTGCCAGCAGCCCCGTTGGGGGGGTAACTGCTGGAAACACCATATATTTT. It codes for CASSPVGGVTAGNTIYF. This chain links TRBV7-2 with TRBJ1-3; TRBD1 might be the D (5 bases). Trimming took off 5 bases at V and 2 bases at J, with 19 bases between the two ends. The CDR3 contains 17 residues. Germline V gene lookup returns CDR1 SGHTA and CDR2 FQGNSA.

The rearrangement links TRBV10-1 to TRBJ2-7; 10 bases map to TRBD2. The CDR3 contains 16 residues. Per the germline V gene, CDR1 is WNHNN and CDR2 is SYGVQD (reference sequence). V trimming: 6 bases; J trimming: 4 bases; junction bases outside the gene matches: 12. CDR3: CASSPGIAGGPYEQYF. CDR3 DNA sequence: TGCGCCAGCAGCCCGGGCATAGCGGGGGGCCCTTACGAGCAGTACTTC.

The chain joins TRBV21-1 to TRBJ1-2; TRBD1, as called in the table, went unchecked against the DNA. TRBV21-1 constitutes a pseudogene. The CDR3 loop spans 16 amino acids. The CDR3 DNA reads TGTGCCAGCAGCAAAGCGCTACAGGGGGTAGACTATGGCTACACCTTC. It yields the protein CASSKALQGVDYGYTF.

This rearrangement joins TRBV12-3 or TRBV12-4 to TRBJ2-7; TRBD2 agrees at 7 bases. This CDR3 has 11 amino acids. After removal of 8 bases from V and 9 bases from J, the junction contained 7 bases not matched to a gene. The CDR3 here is CASDGGFGQYF. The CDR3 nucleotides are TGTGCCAGCGACGGGGGGTTTGGGCAGTACTTC.

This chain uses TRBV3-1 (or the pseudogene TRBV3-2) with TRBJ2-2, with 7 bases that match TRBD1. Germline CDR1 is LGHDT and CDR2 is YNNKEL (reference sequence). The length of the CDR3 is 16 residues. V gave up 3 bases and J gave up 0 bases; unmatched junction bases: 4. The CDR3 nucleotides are TGTGCCAGCAGCCACCGACAGGGATCGAACACCGGGGAGCTGTTTTTT. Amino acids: CASSHRQGSNTGELFF.

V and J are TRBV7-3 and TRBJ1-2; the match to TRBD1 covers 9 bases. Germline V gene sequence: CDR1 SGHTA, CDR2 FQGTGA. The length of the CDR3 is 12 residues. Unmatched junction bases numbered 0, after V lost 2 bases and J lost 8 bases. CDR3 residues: CASSLGTGGYTF. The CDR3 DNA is TGTGCCAGCAGCTTAGGGACAGGGGGCTACACCTTC.

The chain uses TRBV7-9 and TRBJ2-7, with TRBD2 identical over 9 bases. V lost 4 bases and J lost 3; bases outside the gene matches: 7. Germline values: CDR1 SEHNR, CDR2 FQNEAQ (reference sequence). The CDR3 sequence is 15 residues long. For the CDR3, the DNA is TGTGCCAGCAGCTCCTGGGTAGCGGGGGACTACGAGCAGTACTTC. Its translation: CASSSWVAGDYEQYF.

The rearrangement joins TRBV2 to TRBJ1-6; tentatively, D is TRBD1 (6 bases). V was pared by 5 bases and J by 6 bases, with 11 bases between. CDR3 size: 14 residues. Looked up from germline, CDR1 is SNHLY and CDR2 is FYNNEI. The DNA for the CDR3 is TGTGCCAGCAGTAGAGACAGGTTTAATTCACCCCTCCACTTT. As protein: CASSRDRFNSPLHF.

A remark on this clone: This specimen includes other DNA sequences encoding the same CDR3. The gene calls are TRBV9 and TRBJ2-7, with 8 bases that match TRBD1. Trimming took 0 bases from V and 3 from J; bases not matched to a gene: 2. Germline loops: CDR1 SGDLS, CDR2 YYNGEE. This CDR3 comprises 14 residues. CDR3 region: CASSVGGQGYEQYF. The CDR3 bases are TGTGCCAGCAGCGTAGGCGGACAGGGCTACGAGCAGTACTTC.

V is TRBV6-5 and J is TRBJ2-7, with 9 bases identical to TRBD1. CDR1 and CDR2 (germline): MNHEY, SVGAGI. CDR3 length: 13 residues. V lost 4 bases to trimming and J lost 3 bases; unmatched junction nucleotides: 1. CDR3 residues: CASSWGQGYEQYF. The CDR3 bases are TGTGCCAGCAGTTGGGGACAGGGCTACGAGCAGTACTTC.

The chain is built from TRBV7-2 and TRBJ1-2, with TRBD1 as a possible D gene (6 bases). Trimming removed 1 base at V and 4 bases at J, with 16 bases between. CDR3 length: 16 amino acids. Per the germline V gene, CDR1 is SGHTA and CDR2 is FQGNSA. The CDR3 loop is CASSLGGGLRRYGYTF. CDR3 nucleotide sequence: TGTGCCAGCAGCTTAGGGGGGGGCTTGAGGCGCTATGGCTACACCTTC.

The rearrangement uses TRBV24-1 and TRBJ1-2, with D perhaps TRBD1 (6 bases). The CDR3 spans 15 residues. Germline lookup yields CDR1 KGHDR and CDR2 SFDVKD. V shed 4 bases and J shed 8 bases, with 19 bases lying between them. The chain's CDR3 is CATSDPSAGAWGYTF. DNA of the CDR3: TGTGCCACCAGTGACCCGTCCGCGGGGGCATGGGGCTACACCTTC.